The next 9 T cell receptor beta chains were all read from a single sample in a study of blood T cell repertoires in COVID-19. TCRdb keeps only in-frame clones here, not all; method: immunoSEQ multiplex PCR. Of approximately 31,000 clones listed, 85% to 95% were seen once; the top ten hold about 0.86%. Source material: peripheral blood. Source of these receptors: a male donor with active COVID-19.

V gene TRBV9 combines with J gene TRBJ1-3, with TRBD1 as a possible D gene (5 bases). V lost 0 bases and J lost 3, with 13 bases in between. Germline V lookup: CDR1 SGDLS, CDR2 YYNGEE. This CDR3 is built from 16 residues. DNA of the CDR3: TGTGCCAGCAGCGTAGCGGAGGGGATAGTTGGAAACACCATATATTTT. Protein product: CASSVAEGIVGNTIYF.

The chain joins TRBV6-2 or TRBV6-3 to TRBJ2-7, with 13 bases that match TRBD2. J gave up 0 bases and V 4 bases, and 9 bases lay outside the gene matches. The CDR3 is 18 amino acids. CDR1 MNHEY and CDR2 SVGEGT come from the germline V gene. The CDR3 DNA reads TGTGCCAGCAGTTTTGAACTAGCGGGGGGGCTCGTCTCCTACGAGCAGTACTTC. Translating it yields CASSFELAGGLVSYEQYF.

CDR3 nucleotide sequence: TGCGCCAGCAGCCCAGGACAGATTCTTACCTACGAGCAGTACTTC. Protein product: CASSPGQILTYEQYF. The chain links TRBV5-1 to TRBJ2-7; D may be TRBD1 (6 bases). V was pared by 4 bases and J by 2 bases, with 16 bases between. CDR1 and CDR2 from the germline V gene are SGHRS and YFSETQ. This CDR3 is built from 15 residues. The entire variable domain, with the rest obtained from reference TRBV5-1 and TRBJ2-7, is as follows: KAGVTQTPRYLIKTRGQQVTLSCSPISGHRSVSWYQQTPGQGLQFLFEYFSETQRNKGNFPGRFSGRQFSNSRSEMNVSTLELGDSALYLCASSPGQILTYEQYFGPGTRLTVT.

The DNA for the CDR3 is TGTGCCAGCAGCTTACCTCGCCGGCAGGATAACTATGGCTACACCTTC. It yields the protein CASSLPRRQDNYGYTF. The chain carries TRBV7-8 and TRBJ1-2; unclear D gene. Trimming pared 2 bases from V and 1 base from J, leaving 14 bases between. CDR1 and CDR2 (germline): SGHVS, FQNEAQ. The CDR3 totals 16 residues. Supplemented by reference TRBV7-8 and TRBJ1-2, the full variable domain reads GAGVSQSPRYKVAKRGQDVALRCDPISGHVSLFWYQQALGQGPEFLTYFQNEAQLDKSGLPSDRFFAERPEGSVSTLKIQRTQQEDSAVYLCASSLPRRQDNYGYTFGSGTRLTVV.

The chain has TRBV2 and TRBJ2-2; 13 nucleotides match TRBD2. J gave up 1 base and V 6 bases, and 2 bases lay outside the gene matches. CDR1 SNHLY and CDR2 FYNNEI come from the germline V gene. CDR3 length: 16 amino acids. CDR3 in DNA: TGTGCCAGCAGCGGGACTAGCGGGGAGAACACCGGGGAGCTGTTTTTT. Its protein product is CASSGTSGENTGELFF.

V and J are TRBV7-6 and TRBJ1-1; 7 bases agree with TRBD1. In germline, CDR1 is SGHVS, CDR2 FNYEAQ. Trimming cost V 8 bases and J 3 bases; bases outside gene matches: 6. The CDR3 length is 13 residues. The CDR3 here is CASGDSRDTEAFF. In nucleotides, the CDR3 is TGTGCCAGCGGGGACAGCCGGGACACTGAAGCTTTCTTT.

The V call is TRBV7-3, the J call TRBJ2-7; maybe TRBD2 (6 bases). Germline V gives CDR1 SGHTA, CDR2 FQGTGA. This CDR3 region has 14 residues. Trimming took off 2 bases at V and 0 bases at J, with 8 bases between the two ends. The CDR3 bases are TGTGCCAGCAGCTTAGGAGGGGCCTCCTACGAGCAGTACTTC. As protein: CASSLGGASYEQYF. Supplemented by reference TRBV7-3 and TRBJ2-7, the full variable domain reads GAGVSQTPSNKVTEKGKYVELRCDPISGHTALYWYRQSLGQGPEFLIYFQGTGAADDSGLPNDRFFAVRPEGSVSTLKIQRTERGDSAVYLCASSLGGASYEQYFGPGTRLTVT.

The rearrangement joins TRBV4-1 to TRBJ1-1; D might be TRBD1 (6 bases). Germline CDR1 reads MGHRA; CDR2 reads YSYEKL. Between the trimmed V and J ends, which lost 2 bases and 3 bases, there was a span of 13 bases. This CDR3 contains 15 residues. This CDR3 is CASSQNPNRDTEAFF. CDR3 in DNA: TGCGCCAGCAGCCAAAACCCCAACAGGGACACTGAAGCTTTCTTT.

This chain joins TRBV9 and TRBJ2-7; D might be TRBD1 (5 bases). Germline V gene sequence: CDR1 SGDLS, CDR2 YYNGEE. There are 13 residues in the CDR3. The V gene lost 3 bases and the J gene lost 5 bases, with 12 bases spanning the gap. The DNA for the CDR3 is TGTGCCAGCAGCGCGATGCTGGACAACGAGCAGTACTTC. Translation gives CASSAMLDNEQYF.